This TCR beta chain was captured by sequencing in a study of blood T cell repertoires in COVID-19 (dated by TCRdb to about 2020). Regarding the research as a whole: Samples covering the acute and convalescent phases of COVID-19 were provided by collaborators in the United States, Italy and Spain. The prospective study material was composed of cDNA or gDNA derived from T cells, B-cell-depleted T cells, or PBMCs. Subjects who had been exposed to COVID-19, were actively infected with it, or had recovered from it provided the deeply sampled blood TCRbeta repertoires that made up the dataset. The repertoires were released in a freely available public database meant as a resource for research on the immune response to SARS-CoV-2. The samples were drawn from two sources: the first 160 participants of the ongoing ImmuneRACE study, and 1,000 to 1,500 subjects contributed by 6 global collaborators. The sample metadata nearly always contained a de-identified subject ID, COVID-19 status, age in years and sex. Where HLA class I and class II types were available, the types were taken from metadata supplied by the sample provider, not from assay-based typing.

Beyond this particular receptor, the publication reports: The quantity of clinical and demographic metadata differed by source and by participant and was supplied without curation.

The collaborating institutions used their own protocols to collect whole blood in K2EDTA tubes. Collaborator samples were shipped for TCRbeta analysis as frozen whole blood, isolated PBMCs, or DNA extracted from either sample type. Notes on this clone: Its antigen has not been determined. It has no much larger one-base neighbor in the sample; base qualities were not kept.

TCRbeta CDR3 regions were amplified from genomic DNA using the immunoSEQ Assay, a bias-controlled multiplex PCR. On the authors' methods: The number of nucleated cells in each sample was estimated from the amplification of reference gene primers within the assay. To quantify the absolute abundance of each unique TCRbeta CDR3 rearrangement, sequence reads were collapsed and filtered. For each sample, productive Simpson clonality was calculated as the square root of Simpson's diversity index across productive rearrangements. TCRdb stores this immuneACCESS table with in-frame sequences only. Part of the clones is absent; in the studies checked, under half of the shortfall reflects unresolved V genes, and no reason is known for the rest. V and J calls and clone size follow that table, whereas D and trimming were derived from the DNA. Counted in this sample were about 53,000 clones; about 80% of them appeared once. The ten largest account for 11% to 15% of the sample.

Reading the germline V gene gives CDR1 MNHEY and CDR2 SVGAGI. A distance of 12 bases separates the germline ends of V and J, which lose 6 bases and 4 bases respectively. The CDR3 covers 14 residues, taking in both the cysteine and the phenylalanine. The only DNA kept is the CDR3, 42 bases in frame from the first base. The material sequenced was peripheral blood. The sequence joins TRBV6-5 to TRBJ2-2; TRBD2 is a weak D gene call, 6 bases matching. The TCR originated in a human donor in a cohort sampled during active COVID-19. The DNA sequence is TGTGCCAGCAGCAGACTGGGGGGCACCGGGGAGCTGTTTTTT. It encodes CASSRLGGTGELFF.